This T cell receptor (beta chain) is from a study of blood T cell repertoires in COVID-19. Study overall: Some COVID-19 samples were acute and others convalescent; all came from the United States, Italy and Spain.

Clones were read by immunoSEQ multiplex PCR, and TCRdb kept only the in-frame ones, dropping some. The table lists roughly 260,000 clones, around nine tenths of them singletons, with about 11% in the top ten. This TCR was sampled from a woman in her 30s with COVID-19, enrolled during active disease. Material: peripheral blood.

CDR3 sequence reads: CASSLPKGVRNTIYF. As DNA, the CDR3 is TGTGCCAGCAGTCTCCCAAAAGGGGTACGAAACACCATATATTTT. The V and J genes are TRBV6-5 and TRBJ1-3, with TRBD1 as a possible D gene (5 bases). The CDR3 has 15 amino acids. CDR1 is MNHEY, CDR2 SVGAGI, per germline. Between the trimmed V and J ends, which lost 5 bases and 5 bases, there was a span of 16 bases.